Each of the 23 T cell receptor beta chains below was sequenced from the same sample in a study of graft-versus-host responses after intestinal transplantation. TCRdb's copy holds only in-frame clones and misses some; the assay was immunoSEQ multiplex PCR. Of 62,000 or so clones in the sample, about 90% were seen once. The sequences come from PBMCs, collected 26 days after transplant. The receptor source for this set is a human patient who received an intestinal transplant, so some T cells may come from the graft donor.

This clone was counted only a few times. The chain recombines TRBV19 with TRBJ1-1; D is unresolved. V dropped 6 bases and J dropped 0 bases, with 11 bases sitting between them. The CDR3 is 14 amino acids. Germline V gene data show CDR1 as LNHDA and CDR2 as SQIVND (reference sequence). The CDR3 sequence: CASSSSLMNTEAFF. The CDR3 bases are TGTGCCAGTAGCAGTTCCCTCATGAACACTGAAGCTTTCTTT.

This chain connects TRBV13 to TRBJ2-7; tentative D call: TRBD2 (5 bases). CDR3 length equals 15 residues. Trimming removed 5 bases at V and 4 bases at J, with 18 bases between. Germline V gene lookup returns CDR1 PRHDT and CDR2 FYEKMQ (reference sequence). The CDR3 coding sequence is TGTGCCAGCAGCCCCATGGGCGCGGGTCGATACGAGCAGTACTTC. Amino acid sequence: CASSPMGAGRYEQYF.

J is TRBJ2-1 and V is TRBV30, with D perhaps TRBD1 (6 bases). Trimming removed 0 bases at V and 8 bases at J, with 17 bases between. Looked up from germline, CDR1 is GTSNPN and CDR2 is SVGIG (reference sequence). The CDR3 has 15 residues. The CDR3 nucleotides read TGTGCCTGGAGTGTAGTAGGGGGTCGAGGCGATGAGCAGTTCTTC. Translated: CAWSVVGGRGDEQFF.

V is TRBV5-6 and J is TRBJ2-5, with D maybe TRBD1 (5 bases). V was pared by 0 bases and J by 2 bases, with 11 bases between. Germline V gene data show CDR1 as SGHDT and CDR2 as YYEEEE. The CDR3 is 15 amino acids. For the CDR3, the DNA is TGTGCCAGCAGCTTGGGTGGGGCATCTCAAGAGACCCAGTACTTC. Protein: CASSLGGASQETQYF. Full variable domain (remainder filled in from reference TRBV5-6 and TRBJ2-5): DAGVTQSPTHLIKTRGQQVTLRCSPKSGHDTVSWYQQALGQGPQFIFQYYEEEERQRGNFPDRFSGHQFPNYSSELNVNALLLGDSALYLCASSLGGASQETQYFGPGTRLLVL.

Here the CDR3 DNA reads TGTGCCAGCAGCTTTAGCGGGGGGAATTACAATGAGCAGTTCTTC. It is translated as CASSFSGGNYNEQFF. The chain joins TRBV11-1 to TRBJ2-1; 10 bases are shared with TRBD2. With 3 bases clipped from V and 4 bases from J, the junction kept 3 bases outside the gene matches. The germline V gene encodes CDR1 SGHAT and CDR2 FQDESV (reference sequence). This CDR3 has 15 residues.

The chain couples TRBV7-6 to TRBJ2-3, with TRBD2 as a possible D gene (7 bases). V dropped 1 base and J dropped 2 bases, with 13 bases sitting between them. The CDR3 contains 16 residues. Germline V gene sequence: CDR1 SGHVS, CDR2 FNYEAQ. CDR3 coding DNA: TGTGCCAGCAGCTTAGGGGCGGGGGCTTTCACAGATACGCAGTATTTT. This codes for CASSLGAGAFTDTQYF.

The chain links TRBV28 to TRBJ2-7; tentative D call: TRBD2 (5 bases). Deletions cut 2 bases from V and 3 bases from J, with 8 bases between. The CDR3 is 13 residues long. Germline V gene sequence: CDR1 MDHEN, CDR2 SYDVKM. The CDR3 sequence: CASSLTGIYEQYV. For the CDR3, the DNA is TGTGCCAGCAGTTTAACGGGGATCTACGAGCAGTACGTC.

This clone appeared once. This chain uses TRBV6-1 with TRBJ2-5; D ambiguous. The CDR3 spans 16 residues. V was pared by 4 bases and J by 1 base, with 16 bases between. Per germline, CDR1 MNHNS and CDR2 SASEGT. CDR3 DNA sequence: TGTGCCAGCAGTGGGCCGAGGATTACCTCCCAAGAGACCCAGTACTTC. Its protein is CASSGPRITSQETQYF.

V gene TRBV4-1 combines with J gene TRBJ2-5; the match to TRBD2 covers 10 bases. This CDR3 is 18 amino acids long. The trim removed 1 base at V and 2 bases at J, leaving 10 bases unmatched. Germline CDR1 reads MGHRA; CDR2 reads YSYEKL. CDR3 in DNA: TGCGCCAGCAGCCAAGTTTGGTCGAGCGGGGGGGGACAAGAGACCCAGTACTTC. As protein: CASSQVWSSGGGQETQYF.

The sample holds one count of this clone. This chain uses TRBV28 with TRBJ2-7; 12 bases are a match to TRBD1. The CDR3 runs to 15 residues. The germline V gene encodes CDR1 MDHEN and CDR2 SYDVKM. Unmatched junction bases numbered 5, after V lost 5 bases and J lost 3 bases. The CDR3 coding sequence is TGTGCCAGCAGTAAGGGGACAGGGGGCTTCTACGAGCAGTACGTC. Its translation is CASSKGTGGFYEQYV.

The rearrangement joins TRBV5-6 to TRBJ1-5; perhaps TRBD1 as D (5 bases). Germline assignment: CDR1 SGHDT and CDR2 YYEEEE. There are 15 residues in the CDR3. Trimming pared 3 bases from V and 3 bases from J, leaving 13 bases between. CDR3 amino acids: CASSWGVYPNQPQHF. The CDR3 DNA reads as TGTGCCAGCAGCTGGGGGGTATACCCCAATCAGCCCCAGCATTTT.

V usage is TRBV11-2 and J usage is TRBJ2-3; D is possibly TRBD1 (5 bases). V shed 5 bases and J shed 3 bases, with 18 bases lying between them. Germline V lookup: CDR1 SGHAT, CDR2 FQNNGV. The CDR3 runs 16 residues. The CDR3 protein is CASSPPVGALTDTQYF. CDR3 nucleotides: TGTGCCAGCAGCCCCCCCGTAGGGGCTTTAACAGATACGCAGTATTTT.

The J gene is TRBJ2-5, the V gene TRBV6-5; D not resolved. Germline V gene sequence: CDR1 MNHEY, CDR2 SVGAGI. V lost 6 bases to trimming and J lost 2 bases, with 10 bases between them. This CDR3 is built from 13 residues. The CDR3 spells CASSNSIQETQYF. The CDR3 DNA reads TGTGCCAGCAGCAACTCGATTCAAGAGACCCAGTACTTC.

This clone was seen once. The gene calls are TRBV4-2 and TRBJ2-1; D remains ambiguous. Germline values: CDR1 LGHNA, CDR2 YNFKEQ. The CDR3 has 14 residues. V was pared by 1 base and J by 5 bases, with 9 bases between. In DNA, the CDR3 is TGTGCCAGCAGCCAAGTTTACAACGACAATGAGCAGTTCTTC. Amino acid sequence: CASSQVYNDNEQFF.

The chain is built from TRBV28 and TRBJ2-1; D is possibly TRBD2 (5 bases). The CDR3 spans 13 residues. The germline CDR1 and CDR2 sequences are MDHEN and SYDVKM. V was clipped by 5 bases and J by 4 bases, with 9 bases between them. In DNA form, the CDR3 reads TGTGCCAGCAGTACGGGATATTACAATGAGCAGTTCTTC. Translation: CASSTGYYNEQFF.

The chain links TRBV6-5 to TRBJ1-4; 9 bases are a match to TRBD1. The germline gives CDR1 MNHEY, CDR2 SVGAGI. This CDR3 spans 14 amino acids. After removal of 0 bases from V and 7 bases from J, the junction contained 0 bases not matched to a gene. The CDR3 DNA reads as TGTGCCAGCAGTTACTCGACAGGGGGTGAAAAACTGTTTTTT. It specifies CASSYSTGGEKLFF.

The chain combines TRBV6-1 with TRBJ1-2; D is undetermined. The germline V gene has CDR1 MNHNS and CDR2 SASEGT. CDR3 length equals 13 residues. V gave up 6 bases and J gave up 4 bases, with 12 bases separating them. The CDR3 sequence: CASSENVFYGYTF. Written as DNA, the CDR3 is TGTGCCAGCAGCGAGAATGTGTTCTATGGCTACACCTTC.

This chain connects TRBV2 to TRBJ1-5; no definite D call. Germline V gene lookup returns CDR1 SNHLY and CDR2 FYNNEI. The CDR3 runs to 14 residues. Trimming pared 2 bases from V and 1 base from J, leaving 6 bases between. The CDR3 protein is CASSESISNQPQHF. In DNA, the CDR3 is TGTGCCAGCAGTGAAAGCATAAGCAATCAGCCCCAGCATTTT.

This chain joins TRBV7-3 and TRBJ2-2; no reliable D call. V shed 5 bases and J shed 4 bases, with 5 bases lying between them. Germline CDR1 reads SGHTA; CDR2 reads FQGTGA. This CDR3 region has 12 residues. The DNA for the CDR3 is TGTGCCAGCAGCGAGTTCACCGGGGAGCTGTTTTTT. Amino acid sequence: CASSEFTGELFF.

This chain uses TRBV7-6 with TRBJ2-3, with 14 bases lining up with TRBD2. Germline trimming cut 1 base from V and 3 bases from J; bases unmatched to any gene: 6. The germline gives CDR1 SGHVS, CDR2 FNYEAQ. The CDR3 is made up of 18 amino acids. CDR3 DNA: TGTGCCAGCAGCTTAGGACTAGCGGGGGGGCCGGGAACAGATACGCAGTATTTT. The encoded protein is CASSLGLAGGPGTDTQYF.

The chain is built from TRBV19 and TRBJ2-7, with D unresolved. The V and J ends lost 3 bases and 2 bases respectively, with 11 bases between them. The CDR3 has 14 residues. CDR1 and CDR2 from the germline V gene are LNHDA and SQIVND (reference sequence). The CDR3 coding sequence is TGTGCCAGTAGTATCGCAGGCGCCACCTACGAGCAGTACTTC. Protein product: CASSIAGATYEQYF.

The chain is built from TRBV9 and TRBJ2-3; tentatively, D is TRBD2 (5 bases). V shed 0 bases and J shed 0 bases, with 11 bases lying between them. Germline loops: CDR1 SGDLS, CDR2 YYNGEE. This CDR3 is built from 16 residues. The CDR3: CASSVEPSLSTDTQYF. In nucleotides, the CDR3 is TGTGCCAGCAGCGTAGAGCCTAGCTTGAGCACAGATACGCAGTATTTT.

The chain links TRBV4-1 to TRBJ1-2; 8 positions match TRBD1. V dropped 4 bases and J dropped 2; count of bases not matched to a gene: 9. CDR3 size: 16 residues. Germline V gives CDR1 MGHRA, CDR2 YSYEKL. CDR3: CASSPRTGRGNYGYTF. Here the CDR3 DNA reads TGCGCCAGCAGCCCTCGGACAGGGCGAGGGAACTATGGCTACACCTTC.